The following is a TCR beta chain sequence with its context. The record originates from a study of control samples from healthy donors and cancer patients. Here immunoSEQ multiplex PCR was the method, and the copy in TCRdb shows in-frame clones only, minus some. Of about 140,000 clones listed, 91% are singletons. Material for sequencing was blood. The TCR comes from a man aged 25 to 40 in good health.

This CDR3 reads CASSRWDRVKFPYGYTF. The CDR3 bases are TGTGCCAGCAGCAGATGGGACAGGGTAAAATTCCCCTATGGCTACACCTTC. V gene TRBV21-1 combines with J gene TRBJ1-2; TRBD1 is the table's D call, not checked against the DNA. TRBV21-1 is an annotated pseudogene. This CDR3 comprises 17 residues.